Shown below are 21 T cell receptor beta chains from a single sample sequenced in a study of blood T cells in healthy people across ages. Next came a second PCR, run for about 6 to 12 cycles, which used a sample-barcoded 5' primer along with a J-beta primer mix. TCRdb ran MiXCR on the 5' RACE reads and lists one entry per CDR3 protein. The data show about 830,000 distinct CDR3 sequences, about 59% seen once. Sequencing was done on a sample of blood. These receptors all come from a man aged 25-40 years in good health.

This clonotype was observed a few times. V is TRBV5-1 and J is TRBJ2-2, with a possible D match to TRBD2 (6 bases). CDR1 is SGHRS, CDR2 YFSETQ, per germline. The CDR3 consists of 14 residues. Trimming left V 5 bases short and J 4 bases short, with 12 bases between. The chain's CDR3 is CASSSPGGTGELFF. In DNA form, the CDR3 reads TGCGCCAGCAGTTCCCCCGGGGGCACCGGGGAGCTGTTTTTT.

The J gene is TRBJ2-7, the V gene TRBV15; 9 bases match TRBD1. Germline V gives CDR1 LNHNV, CDR2 YYDKDF (reference sequence). CDR3 length: 16 amino acids. The ends lost 3 bases at V and 3 bases at J; junction bases unmatched: 9. In DNA form, the CDR3 reads TGTGCCACCAGCAGGGAGCGGGACAGGGAAATCTACGAGCAGTACTTC. Amino acids: CATSRERDREIYEQYF. The entire variable domain, with the rest obtained from reference TRBV15 and TRBJ2-7, is as follows: DAMVIQNPRYQVTQFGKPVTLSCSQTLNHNVMYWYQQKSSQAPKLLFHYYDKDFNNEADTPDNFQSRRPNTSFCFLDIRSPGLGDTAMYLCATSRERDREIYEQYFGPGTRLTVT.

The CDR3 bases are TGTGCCAGCAGTTTCTTTTCTCTGGACAGGTCGCAGGAGCAGTACTTC. This encodes CASSFFSLDRSQEQYF. The chain uses TRBV28 and TRBJ2-7, with TRBD1 matching 7 bases. Trimming removed 3 bases from V and 7 bases from J; junction bases left unmatched: 15. Germline CDR1 and CDR2: MDHEN and SYDVKM. The CDR3 length is 16 residues.

The V gene is TRBV7-9, the J gene TRBJ2-1; 8 bases fit TRBD2. V lost 5 bases, J lost 3 bases, and 21 bases stayed unmatched. The CDR3 spans 20 residues. Germline assignment: CDR1 SEHNR and CDR2 FQNEAQ (reference sequence). The CDR3 spells CASSPGLEGQRGTNYNEQFF. The CDR3 DNA follows: TGTGCCAGCAGCCCTGGGCTCGAGGGCCAGCGGGGGACAAACTACAATGAGCAGTTCTTC.

The chain combines TRBV20-1 with TRBJ2-7, with 11 bases fitting TRBD1. The length of the CDR3 is 13 residues. Per the germline V gene, CDR1 is DFQATT and CDR2 is SNEGSKA (reference sequence). Losses at the gene ends were 6 bases for V and 4 bases for J; bases not matched to a gene: 5. CDR3 sequence (DNA): TGCAGTGCCGGACAGGGGGCGCGATACGAGCAGTACTTC. This encodes CSAGQGARYEQYF.

The chain carries TRBV13 and TRBJ2-3; the D is unclear. Germline V gene data show CDR1 as PRHDT and CDR2 as FYEKMQ (reference sequence). This CDR3 region has 12 residues. Between the trimmed V and J ends, which lost 5 bases and 6 bases, there was a span of 9 bases. This CDR3 reads CASSRLHDTQYF. CDR3 nucleotide sequence: TGTGCCAGCAGCCGCCTCCACGATACGCAGTATTTT.

The chain carries TRBV10-3 and TRBJ2-1; 10 bases are a match to TRBD2. V lost 6 bases and J lost 8; bases outside the gene matches: 1. Germline V lookup: CDR1 ENHRY, CDR2 SYGVKD. This CDR3 spans 12 amino acids. CDR3 sequence reads: CAISGTSDEQFF. CDR3 sequence (DNA): TGTGCCATCAGCGGGACTAGCGATGAGCAGTTCTTC.

V usage is TRBV3-1 and J usage is TRBJ2-3, with 7 positions matching TRBD2. V trimming: 1 base; J trimming: 2 bases; junction bases outside the gene matches: 6. Germline CDR1 reads LGHDT; CDR2 reads YNNKEL (reference sequence). The CDR3 runs to 16 residues. For the CDR3, the DNA is TGTGCCAGCAGCCAAGGGAGGCGGGGGATCACAGATACGCAGTATTTT. Translation: CASSQGRRGITDTQYF.

This chain links TRBV7-2 with TRBJ2-7, with 8 bases matching TRBD1. Unmatched junction bases numbered 7, after V lost 6 bases and J lost 0 bases. CDR1 is SGHTA, CDR2 FQGNSA, per germline. The CDR3 loop spans 15 amino acids. CDR3 loop: CASSPRDRGSYEQYF. Written as DNA, the CDR3 is TGTGCCAGCAGTCCCAGAGACAGGGGCTCCTACGAGCAGTACTTC.

The CDR3 DNA reads TGCGCCAGCAGCCAAGGGACAGGGACTAACTATGGCTACACCTTC. Translation gives CASSQGTGTNYGYTF. This chain joins TRBV4-3 and TRBJ1-2; 8 nucleotides line up with TRBD1. Germline CDR1 and CDR2: LGHNA and YSLEER. The CDR3 extends over 15 amino acids. The trim removed 1 base at V and 0 bases at J, leaving 1 base unmatched.

The J gene is TRBJ1-4, the V gene TRBV28; 9 nucleotides match TRBD1. CDR1 and CDR2 (germline): MDHEN, SYDVKM. The CDR3 spans 15 residues. V lost 3 bases and J lost 6; bases outside the gene matches: 5. The CDR3 reads CASSFTGGLYEKLFF. The DNA of the CDR3 is TGTGCCAGCAGTTTTACAGGGGGCTTATATGAAAAACTGTTTTTT.

In the case of this clonotype: At one of its ends the junction is not consistent with the germline gene, which may arise from a read error. The gene calls are TRBV14 and TRBJ2-6; possible D gene TRBD2, 5 bases. The CDR3 extends over 16 amino acids. CDR1 is SGHDN and CDR2 is FVKESK in the germline V gene. CDR3 sequence: CASSQDLASGTNVLTF. The DNA for the CDR3 is TGTGCCAGCAGCCAAGATCTAGCCTCTGGGACCAACGTCCTGACTTTC.

This clonotype was seen once. This rearrangement joins TRBV4-3 to TRBJ2-3; 11 nucleotides match TRBD1. V shed 1 base, J shed 5 bases, and the junction held 2 bases outside the gene matches. Germline V lookup: CDR1 LGHNA, CDR2 YSLEER. CDR3 length equals 15 residues. The CDR3 region is CASSQGGTGGDTQYF. CDR3 in DNA: TGCGCCAGCAGCCAAGGGGGGACAGGGGGAGATACGCAGTATTTT.

V is TRBV15 and J is TRBJ1-2; TRBD1 is a possible D gene (5 bases). Germline CDR1 reads LNHNV; CDR2 reads YYDKDF (reference sequence). The CDR3 loop spans 15 amino acids. V shed 1 base and J shed 4 bases, with 13 bases lying between them. The CDR3 nucleotides are TGTGCCACCAGCAGAGGTGGGGCAGAGGCCTATGGCTACACCTTC. Its translation: CATSRGGAEAYGYTF.

This clonotype was picked up many times. CDR3 protein: CASSLNRAYEQYF. The CDR3 DNA reads as TGCGCCAGCAGCTTGAACAGGGCCTACGAGCAGTACTTC. This chain connects TRBV5-1 to TRBJ2-7, with D perhaps matching TRBD1 (6 bases). This CDR3 contains 13 residues. Per germline, CDR1 SGHRS and CDR2 YFSETQ. Trimming pared 1 base from V and 2 bases from J, leaving 7 bases between.

The rearrangement uses TRBV28 and TRBJ2-7, with a possible D match to TRBD1 (6 bases). V gave up 2 bases and J gave up 3 bases, with 14 bases separating them. The CDR3 is made up of 15 amino acids. The germline V gene encodes CDR1 MDHEN and CDR2 SYDVKM. The CDR3 sequence is CASSLGTGYRYEQYF. CDR3 nucleotide sequence: TGTGCCAGCAGTTTAGGAACAGGGTATCGCTACGAGCAGTACTTC.

The CDR3, as DNA: TGTGCCAGCAGTTTATCGCGCTTGGGTAGCGGGGACTGGGAGACCCAGTACTTC. Its protein product is CASSLSRLGSGDWETQYF. The gene calls are TRBV28 and TRBJ2-5; 8 positions agree with TRBD2. The CDR3 has 18 residues. V was clipped by 1 base and J by 5 bases; unmatched bases: 15. Germline V gives CDR1 MDHEN, CDR2 SYDVKM.

This clonotype was picked up one time. The chain carries TRBV7-2 and TRBJ1-1; 8 bases map to TRBD1. Trimming took 0 bases from V and 2 from J; bases not matched to a gene: 8. Germline CDR1 SGHTA, CDR2 FQGNSA. There are 17 residues in the CDR3. CDR3 loop: CASSLAGRGQGNTEAFF. Written as DNA, the CDR3 is TGTGCCAGCAGCTTAGCGGGCAGGGGGCAGGGTAACACTGAAGCTTTCTTT.

The chain joins TRBV10-3 to TRBJ2-7, with D hard to call. V was clipped by 4 bases and J by 8 bases, with 9 bases between them. This CDR3 has 11 residues. Germline assignment: CDR1 ENHRY and CDR2 SYGVKD. CDR3 DNA: TGTGCCATCAGTGGGTCCCGCAAGCAGTACTTC. Encoded protein: CAISGSRKQYF.

This clonotype was found once. The rearrangement joins TRBV12-3 or TRBV12-4 to TRBJ1-5; no reliable D call. The V and J ends lost 3 bases and 5 bases respectively, with 17 bases between them. The CDR3 sequence is 16 residues long. CDR3 DNA: TGTGCCAGCAGTTTGGGTAGGACGGCCATGGATCAGCCCCAGCATTTT. Protein product: CASSLGRTAMDQPQHF.

This clonotype was picked up a small number of times. The chain is built from TRBV7-2 and TRBJ2-7; possibly TRBD1 or TRBD2 for D (5 bases each). This CDR3 has 14 amino acids. Trimming took 6 bases from V and 1 from J, leaving 13 bases between them. CDR1 and CDR2 (germline): SGHTA, FQGNSA. The CDR3 coding sequence is TGTGCCAGCAGACAGCTGGGGGTTTCCTACGAGCAGTACTTC. This translates into CASRQLGVSYEQYF. Full variable domain (outside the CDR3, taken from reference TRBV7-2 and TRBJ2-7): GAGVSQSPSNKVTEKGKDVELRCDPISGHTALYWYRQSLGQGLEFLIYFQGNSAPDKSGLPSDRFSAERTGGSVSTLTIQRTQQEDSAVYLCASRQLGVSYEQYFGPGTRLTVT.